The 28 T cell receptor beta chains presented below share a single source sample, sequenced in a study of blood T cell repertoires in COVID-19. Data came from immunoSEQ multiplex PCR; TCRdb stores just in-frame clones and leaves some out. This sample carries some 78,000 clones, around 90% of them seen once, and the ten largest clones take under 1.1%. Sequencing input: peripheral blood. The source of these receptors is a woman between 50 and 59 years old in a cohort sampled during active COVID-19.

V gene TRBV5-1 combines with J gene TRBJ2-3; D is possibly TRBD1 (6 bases). The CDR3 totals 16 residues. Trimming took 0 bases from V and 5 from J, leaving 16 bases between them. Germline CDR1 reads SGHRS; CDR2 reads YFSETQ. In DNA form, the CDR3 reads TGCGCCAGCAGCTTGGACTTAGGGGGTGGAGGAGATACGCAGTATTTT. This codes for CASSLDLGGGGDTQYF.

CDR3: CASSLRQGSPKNIQYF. The CDR3 region has the DNA TGTGCCAGCAGCTTGCGGCAGGGGAGCCCCAAAAACATTCAGTACTTC. The chain is built from TRBV7-2 and TRBJ2-4, with TRBD1 as a possible D gene (6 bases). Trimming took 3 bases from V and 2 from J, leaving 14 bases between them. The CDR3 is 16 residues long. Germline V gives CDR1 SGHTA, CDR2 FQGNSA.

V and J are TRBV7-9 and TRBJ2-5; D unclear. The CDR3 covers 13 residues. V shed 0 bases and J shed 2 bases, with 4 bases lying between them. Germline-derived CDR1 and CDR2 are SEHNR and FQNEAQ (reference sequence). The CDR3 DNA reads TGTGCCAGCAGCTTAGCTTCACAAGAGACCCAGTACTTC. This codes for CASSLASQETQYF.

The genes are TRBV6-5 and TRBJ2-2; maybe TRBD2 (5 bases). Trimming removed 8 bases from V and 6 bases from J, with 7 bases in between. From germline, CDR1 is MNHEY and CDR2 SVGAGI. The CDR3 extends over 11 amino acids. The CDR3 sequence is CASSRAGELFF. Written as DNA, the CDR3 is TGTGCCAGCTCGCGGGCCGGGGAGCTGTTTTTT.

This clone came up once. The chain carries TRBV28 and TRBJ1-1; 7 bases agree with TRBD1. Trimming took 7 bases from V and 11 from J; bases not matched to a gene: 7. CDR3 length: 11 amino acids. Per germline, CDR1 MDHEN and CDR2 SYDVKM. The CDR3 region is CASNSGQRAFF. In DNA form, the CDR3 reads TGTGCCAGCAATTCGGGACAGCGGGCTTTCTTT.

V usage is TRBV5-1 and J usage is TRBJ2-1; D is perhaps TRBD2 (6 bases). Germline V gene sequence: CDR1 SGHRS, CDR2 YFSETQ. The CDR3 is 14 amino acids. V shed 1 base and J shed 7 bases, with 12 bases lying between them. The CDR3 protein is CASSLWGDENEQFF. In nucleotides, the CDR3 is TGCGCCAGCAGCTTGTGGGGGGACGAGAATGAGCAGTTCTTC. The whole variable domain, filled in from reference TRBV5-1 and TRBJ2-1, reads KAGVTQTPRYLIKTRGQQVTLSCSPISGHRSVSWYQQTPGQGLQFLFEYFSETQRNKGNFPGRFSGRQFSNSRSEMNVSTLELGDSALYLCASSLWGDENEQFFGPGTRLTVL.

The chain combines TRBV9 with TRBJ1-2; 9 bases line up with TRBD1. Germline V gene sequence: CDR1 SGDLS, CDR2 YYNGEE. Trimming took 3 bases from V and 8 from J; bases not matched to a gene: 17. CDR3 size: 17 residues. CDR3 residues: CASSGVFGDREEGGYTF. The DNA for the CDR3 is TGTGCCAGCAGCGGAGTGTTCGGGGACAGGGAGGAAGGAGGCTACACCTTC.

This clone has a handful of counts. The rearrangement uses TRBV6-4 and TRBJ2-3; D may be TRBD2 (5 bases). The V gene lost 4 bases and the J gene lost 0 bases, with 5 bases spanning the gap. Looked up from germline, CDR1 is MRHNA and CDR2 is SNTAGT. The CDR3 sequence is 13 residues long. This chain's CDR3 is CASSGGSTDTQYF. The CDR3 region has the DNA TGTGCCAGCAGTGGCGGGAGCACAGATACGCAGTATTTT.

V usage is TRBV28 and J usage is TRBJ2-1; tentative D call: TRBD2 (6 bases). There are 11 residues in the CDR3. V was clipped by 7 bases and J by 8 bases, with 9 bases between them. Germline loops: CDR1 MDHEN, CDR2 SYDVKM. The chain's CDR3 is CASNPGDEQFF. Written as DNA, the CDR3 is TGTGCCAGCAATCCGGGAGATGAGCAGTTCTTC.

CDR3 sequence reads: CASSSQTSGRLYEQYF. CDR3 sequence (DNA): TGTGCCAGCAGCTCTCAGACTAGCGGGAGACTCTACGAGCAGTACTTC. The chain links TRBV28 to TRBJ2-7; 12 bases match TRBD2. The CDR3 has 16 amino acids. Germline CDR1 and CDR2: MDHEN and SYDVKM. V shed 6 bases and J 3 bases; nucleotides not matched to a gene: 9.

The chain couples TRBV2 to TRBJ1-2; D gene ambiguous. The V end was cut by 7 bases, the J end by 2 bases, with 11 bases between. CDR1 SNHLY and CDR2 FYNNEI come from the germline V gene. This CDR3 is built from 13 residues. The CDR3 DNA reads as TGTGCCAGCAAGCCAGGCGCGAACTATGGCTACACCTTC. Residues: CASKPGANYGYTF.

This chain uses TRBV27 with TRBJ1-5; tentative D call: TRBD1 (5 bases). The CDR3 consists of 14 residues. The V gene's germline CDR1 is MNHEY and CDR2 SMNVEV (reference sequence). V gave up 10 bases and J gave up 7 bases, with 20 bases separating them. The CDR3 coding sequence is TGTGCCACCGCGACAACAGGTGGGGGGCAGCCCCAGCATTTT. As protein: CATATTGGGQPQHF.

V and J are TRBV5-4 and TRBJ1-3; D gene ambiguous. CDR3 length: 16 residues. Trimming cost V 0 bases and J 0 bases, with 10 bases left between them. Per germline, CDR1 SGHNT and CDR2 YYREEE (reference sequence). DNA of the CDR3: TGTGCCAGCAGCTTGGGCCTTATCAGCTCTGGAAACACCATATATTTT. Translated: CASSLGLISSGNTIYF.

The V call is TRBV6-5, the J call TRBJ1-2; D gene ambiguous. The CDR3 has 15 residues. V was clipped by 2 bases and J by 2 bases, with 12 bases between them. In germline, CDR1 is MNHEY, CDR2 SVGAGI. CDR3 DNA sequence: TGTGCCAGCAGTTACAGGTTGGGGAGGAACTATGGCTACACCTTC. The encoded protein is CASSYRLGRNYGYTF.

V and J are TRBV19 and TRBJ1-1; unclear D gene. Germline loops: CDR1 LNHDA, CDR2 SQIVND (reference sequence). This CDR3 is 18 amino acids long. Trimming cost V 3 bases and J 5 bases, with 25 bases left between them. The CDR3 protein is CASSIFFVSGLVGTEAFF. For the CDR3, the DNA is TGTGCCAGTAGTATCTTTTTTGTGAGCGGTTTGGTAGGGACTGAAGCTTTCTTT. The full variable domain, rest sourced from reference TRBV19 and TRBJ1-1, is DGGITQSPKYLFRKEGQNVTLSCEQNLNHDAMYWYRQDPGQGLRLIYYSQIVNDFQKGDIAEGYSVSREKKESFPLTVTSAQKNPTAFYLCASSIFFVSGLVGTEAFFGQGTRLTVV.

The V and J genes are TRBV28 and TRBJ2-3; 7 bases map to TRBD2. Germline CDR1 MDHEN, CDR2 SYDVKM. The CDR3 length is 14 residues. Trimming removed 8 bases from V and 6 bases from J; junction bases left unmatched: 11. Written as DNA, the CDR3 is TGTGCCAGCCTTGGGGGAGGGCCGGTGGATACGCAGTATTTT. Translated, it gives CASLGGGPVDTQYF.

The chain has TRBV15 and TRBJ1-4; a weak D match, TRBD1 (6 bases). Trimming cost V 0 bases and J 2 bases, with 19 bases left between them. CDR3 size: 19 residues. CDR1 and CDR2 from the germline V gene are LNHNV and YYDKDF (reference sequence). CDR3 region: CATSRDYGSGVSTNEKLFF. The CDR3 coding sequence is TGTGCCACCAGCAGAGATTATGGGTCAGGGGTGTCTACTAATGAAAAACTGTTTTTT.

A single count supports this clone. This chain joins TRBV28 and TRBJ1-1; TRBD1 aligns across 9 bases. The CDR3 has 17 amino acids. Trimming removed 7 bases from V and 5 bases from J; junction bases left unmatched: 17. The V gene's germline CDR1 is MDHEN and CDR2 SYDVKM. This chain's CDR3 is CASTSVPGQGFFTEAFF. In DNA form, the CDR3 reads TGTGCCAGCACCTCCGTCCCGGGACAGGGATTTTTTACTGAAGCTTTCTTT.

The CDR3 bases are TGTGCCAGCAGCGAGGGACAGGCGGGGCAGCCCCAGCATTTT. Translation: CASSEGQAGQPQHF. The V gene is TRBV9, the J gene TRBJ1-5; 8 positions agree with TRBD1. Losses at the gene ends were 3 bases for V and 7 bases for J; bases not matched to a gene: 6. From germline, CDR1 is SGDLS and CDR2 YYNGEE. The CDR3 contains 14 residues. Together with reference TRBV9 and TRBJ1-5, the CDR3 gives the full variable domain: DSGVTQTPKHLITATGQRVTLRCSPRSGDLSVYWYQQSLDQGLQFLIQYYNGEERAKGNILERFSAQQFPDLHSELNLSSLELGDSALYFCASSEGQAGQPQHFGDGTRLSIL.

This chain joins TRBV11-2 and TRBJ2-5; D may be TRBD2 (6 bases). Per the germline V gene, CDR1 is SGHAT and CDR2 is FQNNGV. The CDR3 has 14 amino acids. V gave up 3 bases and J gave up 5 bases, with 13 bases separating them. CDR3 DNA sequence: TGTGCCAGCAGCTTGGGACTTGCCGGGGAGACCCAGTACTTC. This codes for CASSLGLAGETQYF.

CDR3: CASSLTRRNEQFF. The CDR3 DNA is TGTGCCAGCAGCTTGACTAGAAGGAATGAGCAGTTCTTC. The chain links TRBV5-6 to TRBJ2-1; the D gene is possibly TRBD2 (5 bases). Germline V lookup: CDR1 SGHDT, CDR2 YYEEEE. This CDR3 contains 13 residues. V was pared by 1 base and J by 7 bases, with 9 bases between.

The chain links TRBV2 to TRBJ2-1; perhaps TRBD1 as D (5 bases). Germline lookup yields CDR1 SNHLY and CDR2 FYNNEI. This CDR3 spans 15 amino acids. Trimming cost V 6 bases and J 6 bases, with 18 bases left between them. The CDR3 DNA follows: TGTGCCAGCAGCCCCGGAAGGCAGGGTGGCAATGAGCAGTTCTTC. Its translation: CASSPGRQGGNEQFF. Filled out from reference TRBV2 and TRBJ2-1, the complete variable domain reads EPEVTQTPSHQVTQMGQEVILRCVPISNHLYFYWYRQILGQKVEFLVSFYNNEISEKSEIFDDQFSVERPDGSNFTLKIRSTKLEDSAMYFCASSPGRQGGNEQFFGPGTRLTVL.

J is TRBJ2-2 and V is TRBV15; the D gene is possibly TRBD2 (5 bases). Germline values: CDR1 LNHNV, CDR2 YYDKDF (reference sequence). The CDR3 runs to 15 residues. With 5 bases removed from V and 4 bases from J, the gap between germline ends came to 14 bases. Here the CDR3 DNA reads TGTGCCACCAGCCCAGACTACCCGGGCACCGGGGAGCTGTTTTTT. Protein: CATSPDYPGTGELFF.

This clone was detected once. The V gene is TRBV7-9, the J gene TRBJ1-1; D ambiguous. Trimming removed 1 base from V and 7 bases from J, with 10 bases in between. Germline V gene sequence: CDR1 SEHNR, CDR2 FQNEAQ (reference sequence). The CDR3 has 13 amino acids. CDR3 amino acids: CASSLEGGSEAFF. In nucleotides, the CDR3 is TGTGCCAGCAGCTTAGAGGGAGGCAGTGAAGCTTTCTTT.

The J gene is TRBJ1-1, the V gene TRBV12-3 or TRBV12-4; a weak D match, TRBD1 (6 bases). The ends were cut back, 6 bases at V and 9 bases at J, with 11 bases in the middle. This CDR3 is 11 amino acids long. The CDR3 region is CASSTQGKAFF. CDR3 nucleotide sequence: TGTGCCAGCAGCACACAGGGTAAAGCTTTCTTT.

This rearrangement joins TRBV6-5 to TRBJ2-7; 11 bases align to TRBD2. Germline CDR1 is MNHEY and CDR2 is SVGAGI. CDR3 length: 15 residues. The V gene end was trimmed by 0 bases and the J gene end by 3 bases; junction bases not matched to a gene: 1. The CDR3 bases are TGTGCCAGCAGTTACTCGCTAGCGGGAGGCTACGAGCAGTACTTC. Protein sequence: CASSYSLAGGYEQYF.

This chain joins TRBV3-1 (or the pseudogene TRBV3-2) and TRBJ2-7; TRBD1 agrees at 9 bases. Germline-derived CDR1 and CDR2 are LGHDT and YNNKEL (reference sequence). CDR3 length equals 14 residues. V was pared by 1 base and J by 2 bases, with 0 bases of the junction left unmatched. The CDR3 coding sequence is TGTGCCAGCAGCCAAGGGACAGGGGCCTACGAGCAGTACTTC. This codes for CASSQGTGAYEQYF.

The chain has TRBV5-8 and TRBJ1-1; perhaps TRBD1 as D (5 bases). V was clipped by 6 bases and J by 5 bases, with 17 bases between them. CDR1 and CDR2 (germline): SGHTS, YDEGEE. The CDR3 has 14 residues. Written as DNA, the CDR3 is TGTGCCAGCATCCAAGGGAACCCAGGGACTGAAGCTTTCTTT. It yields the protein CASIQGNPGTEAFF.